A selection of T cell receptor beta chains follows, all from one sample in a study of T cell changes during pregnancy in multiple sclerosis. Assay used: immunoSEQ multiplex PCR; TCRdb lists only in-frame clones, some missing. Of about 98,000 clones in the sample, about 91% are singletons; the top ten hold approximately 2.2%. The material sequenced was peripheral blood, taken after pregnancy. Receptor source: a female donor in good health, enrolled as a control in a pregnancy study. Both conserved end residues are trimmed from each CDR3. The order of the fields is J gene, V gene, D gene, CDR3 protein. D genes are given only for firm matches.

TRBJ2-7	TRBV19	TRBD1	ASSIIGLSGGRSYEQY
TRBJ1-2	TRBV19	TRBD1	ASAQAHTGGNGYT
TRBJ1-1	TRBV6-6	.	ASSYSGLTEAF
TRBJ1-1	TRBV19	.	ASSQIGGSTEAF
TRBJ2-4	TRBV29-1	.	SAMESRSKNIQY
TRBJ2-5	TRBV5-4	TRBD1	ASSSPRIGQGAETQY
TRBJ2-7	TRBV7-2	TRBD2	ASSFTSDSGYEQY
TRBJ2-2	TRBV18	.	ASSPGGAAGELF
TRBJ1-4	TRBV2	.	ASGKGATNEKLF
TRBJ2-1	TRBV7-3	TRBD1	ASSLIRDRTPKQF
TRBJ1-5	TRBV6-1	.	ASSEGTRGNQPQH
TRBJ1-2	TRBV25-1	.	ASSVAGGNGYT
TRBJ1-6	TRBV5-4	.	ASSQEANSPLH
TRBJ2-1	TRBV6-1	TRBD2	ASSASLAGVYNEQF
TRBJ1-1	TRBV9	.	ASSVAGRGTEAF
TRBJ2-1	TRBV19	.	ATRGGRTYNEQF
TRBJ1-3	TRBV4-2	.	ASSQDTGTSGNTIY
TRBJ2-7	TRBV4-2	TRBD2	ASSQAVAGGPLVYEQY
TRBJ2-1	TRBV5-1	TRBD2	ASSWGLAGGLNEQF
TRBJ2-1	TRBV19	TRBD2	ASSTLQGTSGRGEQF
TRBJ1-2	TRBV27	.	ASSFLVGHVGYT
TRBJ2-3	TRBV2	.	ASGGREWVDTQY
TRBJ2-7	TRBV5-5	.	ASSLTQGGDYEQY